The present T cell receptor (beta chain) was sequenced within a study of blood T cells in healthy people across ages (dated by TCRdb to between 2015 and 2016). As for the study more broadly: In model experiments, template switching captured about one uniquely barcoded TCR beta cDNA molecule for every two T cells. Four age groups were formed from the donors: young (average around 15 years), middle-aged (approximately 39), aged (62) and long-lived (82). The study analyzed two additional independent replicas of 1 million unique cDNA reads from the same blood draw for two donors, one aged 18 to 30 and one aged 80 or older. The study measured age-related changes in TCR beta repertoire diversity using deep sequencing normalized with unique cDNA molecular identifiers. Donors of different ages were randomly distributed across sequencing lanes to avoid experimental bias. What the study reported, not specific to this receptor: Since profiling was done on bulk unsorted PBMCs, naive and antigen-experienced compartments could not be conclusively compared. Compared with the aged group, more naive CD4+ T cells, fewer expanded clones and increased TCR diversity were shown by the long-lived group, suggesting age selection. Total diversity estimates from one million sequenced T cells were considered lower bounds and underestimates. Donor CMV infection status was unknown, potentially confounding age-related changes in expanded clonotypes. There was a strong correlation between observed TCR beta diversity and the percentage of naive T cells measured by flow cytometry. Observed TCR beta diversity per million T cells fell roughly linearly with age, and a significant reduction was already apparent by age around 40.

The roughly 39 donors, aged 6 to 90 years, were systemically healthy Caucasian individuals from Russia. Each donor gave approximately 9.3 milliliters of peripheral blood, collected into EDTA-treated Vacutainer tubes. Ficoll-Paque density-gradient centrifugation was used to isolate PBMCs, with at least 6.5 million per sample. Total RNA was extracted from PBMCs with Trizol reagent, with at least 5.5 micrograms obtained per sample. The percentages of naive CD45RAhigh/CD27high T cells were determined by flow cytometry on a PBMC aliquot from every donor. Via the germline V gene, CDR1 is SGHRS and CDR2 YFSETQ. From cysteine to phenylalanine, the CDR3 is 12 amino acids long. This entry keeps only the CDR3 DNA: 36 bases, framed from base 1. The trim is 4 bases for V and 9 bases for J, with a gap of 11 bases between the germline ends. With respect to this clonotype: What antigen it recognizes has not been identified. No base quality values were provided; no much bigger clone lies one nucleotide off.

Library preparation employed 5' RACE. Reads for this sample came from an Illumina HiSeq 2500. A second 7 to 11 cycle PCR used a sample-barcoded 5' primer and a J-beta primer mix. Each TCR beta cDNA molecule received a unique molecular identifier from a template-switch 5' adaptor carrying 12 random nucleotides. Each sample yielded at least 2.5 million CDR3-containing paired-end reads. All of the RNA was converted into first-strand cDNA using the Mint cDNA synthesis kit, with a TRBC-specific oligonucleotide serving as the primer. All cDNA was treated with uracil-DNA glycosylase and then went through a first 18-cycle PCR with the universal primers M1SS and BC2_uni_R. Under the source paper's analysis protocol: For normalization, 1 million high-quality reads, each with a distinct molecular identifier, were randomly selected from each sample. Reads sharing molecular identifiers were discarded rather than binned into consensus sequences. MiTCR, set to a Q25 quality threshold and the strictest error-elimination algorithm, was used for CDR3 identification, clonotype clustering and error correction. Lower-bound total TCR beta diversity was estimated with a nonparametric unseen species model using Euler transformation. TCRdb took the public reads, trimmed them with fastp at Q25, ran MiXCR for clone calling and kept in-frame beta chains. Entries are consolidated by CDR3 protein sequence, retaining the most common genes and DNA. These V and J calls are TCRdb output, not the study's own analysis. The sample table holds around 800,000 distinct CDR3 sequences, of which 46% were seen once. Of the sample, less than 20% falls within the top ten clones.

The sequence was collected from a man older than 75 in good health. This receptor chain uses TRBV5-1 and TRBJ2-1; D gene: possibly TRBD1, on 7 matching bases. Sequencing input: blood. This receptor carries the CDR3 CASSTRGVEQFF. The DNA is TGCGCCAGCAGCACCAGGGGGGTTGAGCAGTTCTTC.